This T cell receptor (beta chain) was obtained from a study of T cells in Graves' hyperthyroidism and ophthalmopathy. Germline CDR1 and CDR2: SGHRS and YFSETQ. V shed 3 bases, J shed 3 bases, and the junction held 4 bases outside the gene matches. CDR3 size: 14 residues. TCR beta CDR3 regions were amplified from RNA. The HTBI set primed first-round TCR CDR3 RT-PCR. TCRdb reprocessed the multiplex PCR reads via MiXCR and lists one record per CDR3 protein. The repertoire consists of about 500,000 distinct CDR3 sequences, with around 16% occurring once and the leading ten covering 25% to 30%. Out of approximately 10 ml of fresh peripheral blood came the PBMCs. In this sample, this clonotype turned up many times.

The specimen was blood. This receptor was identified in a woman in her 30s with Graves' ophthalmopathy. V gene TRBV5-1 combines with J gene TRBJ2-5; 8 bases match TRBD1. The CDR3 nucleotides are TGCGCCAGCAGCTACCCAGGGGGCGAAGAGACCCAGTACTTC. Amino acids: CASSYPGGEETQYF.